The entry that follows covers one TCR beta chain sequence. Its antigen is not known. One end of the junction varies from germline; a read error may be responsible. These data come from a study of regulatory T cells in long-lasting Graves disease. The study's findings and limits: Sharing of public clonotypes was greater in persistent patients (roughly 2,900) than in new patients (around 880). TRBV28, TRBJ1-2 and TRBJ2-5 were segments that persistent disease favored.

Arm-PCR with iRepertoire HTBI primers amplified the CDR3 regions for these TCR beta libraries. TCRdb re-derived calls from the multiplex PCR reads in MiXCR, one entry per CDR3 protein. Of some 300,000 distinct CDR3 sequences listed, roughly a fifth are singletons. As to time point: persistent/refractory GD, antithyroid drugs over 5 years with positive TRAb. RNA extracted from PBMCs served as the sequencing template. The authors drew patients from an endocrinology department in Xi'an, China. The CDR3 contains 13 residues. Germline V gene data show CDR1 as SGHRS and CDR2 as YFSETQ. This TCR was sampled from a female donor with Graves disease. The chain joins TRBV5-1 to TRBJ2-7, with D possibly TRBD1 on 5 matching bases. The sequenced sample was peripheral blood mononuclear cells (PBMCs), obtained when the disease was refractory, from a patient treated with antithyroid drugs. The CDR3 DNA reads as TGCGCCAGCAGCGTTCAGGGCGAGTACGAGCAGTGCTTC. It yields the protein CASSVQGEYEQCF.